This T cell receptor beta chain stems from a study of control samples from healthy donors and cancer patients. This CDR3 region has 14 residues. CDR1 and CDR2 (germline): SNHLY, FYNNEI. V lost 8 bases and J lost 4; bases outside the gene matches: 9. Libraries were prepared by immunoSEQ multiplex PCR; TCRdb keeps only in-frame clonotypes and omits some of them. This table has around 200,000 clones, around 91% appearing once. J is TRBJ2-7 and V is TRBV2; 9 bases agree with TRBD1. This sequence was found in a woman younger than 45 in good health. The specimen was blood. CDR3 protein: CASLRQGDWYEQYF. DNA for the CDR3: TGTGCCAGCTTAAGACAGGGGGATTGGTACGAGCAGTACTTC.